This T cell receptor (beta chain) was sequenced in a study of spatial heterogeneity in lung cancer. Study at large: The study observed each unique TCR and UMI combination more than ten times on average in raw reads.

This clonotype is deemed medium-sized (0.01 to 0.1%). Time point reported: sample taken at primary tumor resection. About 73 TRACERx patients with early, untreated non-small cell lung cancer donated samples. The study sequenced unsorted whole RNA from tumor, nontumor lung or frozen PBMC. TCRdb called the 5' RACE reads again in MiXCR, with one record for every CDR3 protein. This table has about 5,500 distinct CDR3 sequences, approximately 4% appearing once. The origin of this receptor is a male donor with early-stage non-small cell lung cancer. The sample in question was normal lung tissue next to the tumor, obtained at surgery.

Here the CDR3 reads CASSLRLAVNTGELFF. The CDR3 DNA sequence: TGTGCCAGCAGCTTGAGACTAGCGGTGAACACCGGGGAGCTGTTTTTT. The chain uses TRBV5-5 and TRBJ2-2; the match to TRBD2 covers 9 bases. The V gene's germline CDR1 is SGHKS and CDR2 YYEKEE (reference sequence). CDR3 length: 16 amino acids. Trimming removed 1 base from V and 1 base from J; junction bases left unmatched: 2.